This T cell receptor (beta chain) was identified during a study of read filtering for tumor transcriptome and immune sequencing. For the study at large: DNase treatment preceded whole-transcriptome library preparation.

This library used roughly 370 ng RNA and molecular barcoded adaptors spanning alpha/delta and beta/gamma chains. TCRdb recomputed calls from the reads with MiXCR, one row per CDR3 protein. The table includes roughly 130,000 distinct CDR3 sequences, 13% detected once. The CDR3 has 15 amino acids. The V end lost 7 bases, the J end lost 6 bases, and 18 bases lay between the germline ends. Per the germline V gene, CDR1 is MDHEN and CDR2 is SYDVKM. This TCR derives from a donor aged 40 or older with multiple myeloma. The chain has TRBV28 and TRBJ2-2, with D possibly matching TRBD2 (5 bases). Sequenced: a population of CD138-negative cells sorted from bone marrow. CDR3 amino acids: CASKEAPEVPGELFF. CDR3 DNA sequence: TGTGCCAGCAAGGAGGCCCCGGAGGTCCCCGGGGAGCTGTTTTTT.